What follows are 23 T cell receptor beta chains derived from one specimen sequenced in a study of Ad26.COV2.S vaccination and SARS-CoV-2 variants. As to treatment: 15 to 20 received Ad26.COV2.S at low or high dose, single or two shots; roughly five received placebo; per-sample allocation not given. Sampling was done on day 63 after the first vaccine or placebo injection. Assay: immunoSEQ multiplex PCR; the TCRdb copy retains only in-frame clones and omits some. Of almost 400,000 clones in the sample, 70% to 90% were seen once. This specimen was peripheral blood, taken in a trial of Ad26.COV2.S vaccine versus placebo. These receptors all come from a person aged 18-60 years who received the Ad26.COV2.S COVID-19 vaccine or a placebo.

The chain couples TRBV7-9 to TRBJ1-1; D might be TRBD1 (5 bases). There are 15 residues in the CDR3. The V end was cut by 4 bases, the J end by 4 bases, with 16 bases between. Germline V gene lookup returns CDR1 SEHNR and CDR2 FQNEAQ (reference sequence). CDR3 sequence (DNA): TGTGCCAGCAGCTCCCCGGGACGGGCGTTCACTGAAGCTTTCTTT. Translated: CASSSPGRAFTEAFF.

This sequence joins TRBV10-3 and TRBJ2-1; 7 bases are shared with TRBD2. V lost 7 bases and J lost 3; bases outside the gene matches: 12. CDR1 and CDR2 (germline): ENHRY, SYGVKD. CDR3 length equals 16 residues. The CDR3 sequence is CAITPFRTRFYNEQFF. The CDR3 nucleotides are TGTGCCATCACCCCCTTTCGGACTAGATTCTACAATGAGCAGTTCTTC.

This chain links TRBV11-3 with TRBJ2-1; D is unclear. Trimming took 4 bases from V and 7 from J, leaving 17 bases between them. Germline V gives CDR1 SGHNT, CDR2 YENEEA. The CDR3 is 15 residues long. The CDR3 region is CASSSTGLMGNEQFF. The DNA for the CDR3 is TGTGCCAGCAGCTCAACCGGGCTAATGGGGAATGAGCAGTTCTTC.

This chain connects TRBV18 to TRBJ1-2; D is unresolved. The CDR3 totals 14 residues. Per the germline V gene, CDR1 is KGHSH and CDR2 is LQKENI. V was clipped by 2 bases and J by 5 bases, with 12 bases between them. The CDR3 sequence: CASSPISLGYGYTF. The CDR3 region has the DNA TGTGCCAGCTCACCAATATCCCTAGGTTATGGCTACACCTTC.

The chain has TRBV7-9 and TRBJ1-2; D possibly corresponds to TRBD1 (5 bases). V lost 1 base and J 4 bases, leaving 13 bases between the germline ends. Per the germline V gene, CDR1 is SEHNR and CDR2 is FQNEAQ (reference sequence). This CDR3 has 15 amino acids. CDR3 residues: CASSLGTGILYGYTF. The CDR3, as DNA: TGTGCCAGCAGCTTAGGCACAGGAATTCTCTATGGCTACACCTTC.

DNA of the CDR3: TGTGCCAGCAGTCACGGGGTGGACACTGAAGCTTTCTTT. Amino acid sequence: CASSHGVDTEAFF. V is TRBV28 and J is TRBJ1-1; D gene unclear. Germline-derived CDR1 and CDR2 are MDHEN and SYDVKM. V dropped 5 bases and J dropped 3 bases, with 10 bases sitting between them. This CDR3 is 13 amino acids long.

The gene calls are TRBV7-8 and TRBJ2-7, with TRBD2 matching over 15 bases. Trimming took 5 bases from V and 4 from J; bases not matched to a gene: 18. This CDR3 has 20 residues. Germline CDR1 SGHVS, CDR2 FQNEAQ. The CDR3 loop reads CASSRTELGLAGGPAYEQYF. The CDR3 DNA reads TGTGCCAGCAGCCGCACCGAGCTCGGACTAGCGGGAGGGCCAGCTTACGAGCAGTACTTC.

As DNA, the CDR3 is TGTGCCAGCAGCTCCAATAGCCCCCTGGGAGTAAATGAAAAACTGTTTTTT. The encoded protein is CASSSNSPLGVNEKLFF. This chain connects TRBV11-2 to TRBJ1-4; D gene uncertain. V was clipped by 4 bases and J by 5 bases, with 20 bases between them. Germline V gene lookup returns CDR1 SGHAT and CDR2 FQNNGV. CDR3 size: 17 residues.

The CDR3 is CASSPGGLAGALNTGELFF. The CDR3 DNA reads TGTGCCAGCAGCCCCGGGGGACTAGCGGGAGCCCTGAACACCGGGGAGCTGTTTTTT. The rearrangement joins TRBV7-3 to TRBJ2-2; 14 bases match TRBD2. With 5 bases clipped from V and 1 base from J, the junction kept 9 bases outside the gene matches. CDR1 and CDR2 (germline): SGHTA, FQGTGA. This CDR3 is built from 19 residues.

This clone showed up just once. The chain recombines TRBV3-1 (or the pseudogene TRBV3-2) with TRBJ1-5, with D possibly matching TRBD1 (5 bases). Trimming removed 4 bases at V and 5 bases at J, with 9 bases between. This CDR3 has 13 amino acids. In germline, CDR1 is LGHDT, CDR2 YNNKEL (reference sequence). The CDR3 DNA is TGTGCCAGCAGCCTTGGGACCGATCAGCCCCAGCATTTT. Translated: CASSLGTDQPQHF.

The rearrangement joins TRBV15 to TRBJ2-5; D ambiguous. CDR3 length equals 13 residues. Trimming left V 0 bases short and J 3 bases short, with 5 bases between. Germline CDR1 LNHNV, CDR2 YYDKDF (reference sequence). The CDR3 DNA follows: TGTGCCACCAGCAGAGAGTACAAAGAGACCCAGTACTTC. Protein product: CATSREYKETQYF.

CDR3 DNA: TGTGCCTGGAGTTTTGGGGACAATTCACCCCTCCACTTT. This codes for CAWSFGDNSPLHF. The chain couples TRBV30 to TRBJ1-6, with a tentative D call TRBD1 (5 bases). The germline V and J ends were trimmed by 2 bases and 7 bases, with 9 bases remaining between them. CDR1 GTSNPN and CDR2 SVGIG come from the germline V gene (reference sequence). This CDR3 region has 13 residues.

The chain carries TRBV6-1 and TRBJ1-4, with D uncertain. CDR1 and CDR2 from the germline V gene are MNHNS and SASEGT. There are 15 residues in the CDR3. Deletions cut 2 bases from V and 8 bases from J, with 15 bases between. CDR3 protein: CASSEWKRNGEKLFF. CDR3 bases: TGTGCCAGCAGTGAATGGAAGAGGAACGGAGAAAAACTGTTTTTT.

CDR3 sequence reads: CASSSGSGNTIYF. DNA for the CDR3: TGTGCCAGCAGTTCAGGGTCCGGAAACACCATATATTTT. The genes are TRBV7-2 and TRBJ1-3, with D perhaps matching TRBD1 (5 bases). This CDR3 comprises 13 residues. The V end was cut by 6 bases, the J end by 4 bases, with 10 bases between. The germline V gene has CDR1 SGHTA and CDR2 FQGNSA. Variable domain in full (rest from reference TRBV7-2 and TRBJ1-3): GAGVSQSPSNKVTEKGKDVELRCDPISGHTALYWYRQSLGQGLEFLIYFQGNSAPDKSGLPSDRFSAERTGGSVSTLTIQRTQQEDSAVYLCASSSGSGNTIYFGEGSWLTVV.

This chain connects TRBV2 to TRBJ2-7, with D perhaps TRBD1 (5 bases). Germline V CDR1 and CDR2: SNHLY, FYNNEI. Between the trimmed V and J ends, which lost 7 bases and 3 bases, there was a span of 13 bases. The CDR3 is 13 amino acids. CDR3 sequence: CASKVGQIYEQYF. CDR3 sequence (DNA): TGTGCCAGCAAGGTAGGACAAATCTACGAGCAGTACTTC.

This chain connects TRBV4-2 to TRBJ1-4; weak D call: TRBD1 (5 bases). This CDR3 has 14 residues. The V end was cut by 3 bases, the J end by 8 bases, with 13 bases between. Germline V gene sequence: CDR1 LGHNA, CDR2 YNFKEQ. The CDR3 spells CASSQGGREEKLFF. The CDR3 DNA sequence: TGTGCCAGCAGCCAGGGAGGCAGGGAAGAAAAACTGTTTTTT.

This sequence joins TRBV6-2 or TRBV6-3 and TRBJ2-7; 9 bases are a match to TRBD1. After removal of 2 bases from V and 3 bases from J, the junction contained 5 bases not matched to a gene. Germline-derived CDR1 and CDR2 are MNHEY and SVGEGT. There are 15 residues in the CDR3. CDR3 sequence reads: CASSYRSTGGYEQYF. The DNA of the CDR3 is TGTGCCAGCAGTTACAGATCGACAGGGGGCTACGAGCAGTACTTC.

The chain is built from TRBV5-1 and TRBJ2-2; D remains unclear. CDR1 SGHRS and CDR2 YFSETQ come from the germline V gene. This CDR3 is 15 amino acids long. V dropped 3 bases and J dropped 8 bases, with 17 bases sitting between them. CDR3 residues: CASSSLLSSSGELFF. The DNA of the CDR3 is TGCGCCAGCAGCTCCCTCCTTTCTAGTTCTGGGGAGCTGTTTTTT.

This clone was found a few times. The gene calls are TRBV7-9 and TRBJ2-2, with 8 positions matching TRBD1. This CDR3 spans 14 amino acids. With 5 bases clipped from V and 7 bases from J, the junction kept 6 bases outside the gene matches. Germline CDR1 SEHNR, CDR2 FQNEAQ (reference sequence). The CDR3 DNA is TGTGCCAGCAGCACCTCACAGGGGGTCGGGGAGCTGTTTTTT. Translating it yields CASSTSQGVGELFF.

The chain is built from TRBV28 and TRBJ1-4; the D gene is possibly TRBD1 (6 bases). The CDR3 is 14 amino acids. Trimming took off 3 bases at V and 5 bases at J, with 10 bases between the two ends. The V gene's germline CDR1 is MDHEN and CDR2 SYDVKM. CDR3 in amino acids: CASSFRGTNEKLFF. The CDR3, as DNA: TGTGCCAGCAGTTTCCGCGGGACAAATGAAAAACTGTTTTTT.

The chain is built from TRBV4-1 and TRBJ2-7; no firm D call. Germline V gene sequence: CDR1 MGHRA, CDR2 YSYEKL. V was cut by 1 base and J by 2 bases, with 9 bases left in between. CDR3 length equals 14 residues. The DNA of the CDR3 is TGCGCCAGCAGCCAAGGGACGGGTACCTACGAGCAGTACTTC. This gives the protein CASSQGTGTYEQYF.

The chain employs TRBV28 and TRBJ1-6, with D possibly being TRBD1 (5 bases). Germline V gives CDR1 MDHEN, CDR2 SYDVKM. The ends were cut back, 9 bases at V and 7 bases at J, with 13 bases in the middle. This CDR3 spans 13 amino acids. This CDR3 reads CASSGTANSPLHF. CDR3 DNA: TGTGCCAGTTCCGGGACGGCAAATTCACCCCTCCACTTT.

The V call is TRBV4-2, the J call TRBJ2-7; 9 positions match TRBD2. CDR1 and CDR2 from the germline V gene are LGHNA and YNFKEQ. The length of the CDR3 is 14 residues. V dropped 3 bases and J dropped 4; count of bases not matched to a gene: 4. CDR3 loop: CASSQTSGWYEQYF. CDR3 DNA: TGTGCCAGCAGCCAGACTAGCGGCTGGTACGAGCAGTACTTC.